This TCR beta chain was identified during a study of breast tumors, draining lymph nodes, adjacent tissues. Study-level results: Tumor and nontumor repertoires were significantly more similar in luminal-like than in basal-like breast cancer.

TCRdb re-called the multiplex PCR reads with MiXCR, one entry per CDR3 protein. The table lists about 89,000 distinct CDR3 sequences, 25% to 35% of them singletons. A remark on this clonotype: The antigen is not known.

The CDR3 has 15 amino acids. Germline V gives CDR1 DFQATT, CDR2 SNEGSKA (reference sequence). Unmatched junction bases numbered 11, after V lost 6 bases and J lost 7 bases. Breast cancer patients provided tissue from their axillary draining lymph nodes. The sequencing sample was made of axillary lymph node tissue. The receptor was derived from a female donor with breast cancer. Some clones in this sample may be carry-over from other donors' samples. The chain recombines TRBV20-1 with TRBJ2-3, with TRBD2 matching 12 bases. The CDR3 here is CSATTSGSLPYTQYF. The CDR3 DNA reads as TGCAGTGCCACGACTAGCGGGAGTCTTCCGTATACGCAGTATTTT.